Below are 21 T cell receptor beta chains sequenced from a single sample in a study of early T cells in non-severe SARS-CoV-2 infection. Using its own MiXCR run on the 5' RACE reads, TCRdb lists one record per CDR3 protein. The table lists 20,000 to 25,000 distinct CDR3 sequences, 3.5% to 5.5% of them singletons, with roughly a fifth in the top ten. Sequencing was performed on whole blood. These receptor sequences come from an adult who was a healthcare worker with PCR-confirmed SARS-CoV-2 infection or an uninfected control (not recorded which).

Many counts were recorded for this clonotype. J is TRBJ1-2 and V is TRBV19, with D unresolved. The CDR3 sequence is 13 residues long. Germline assignment: CDR1 LNHDA and CDR2 SQIVND (reference sequence). V was clipped by 5 bases and J by 8 bases, with 15 bases between them. CDR3 amino acids: CASSPTSVVGYTF. CDR3 in DNA: TGTGCCAGTAGTCCCACCTCCGTTGTCGGCTACACCTTC. Supplemented by reference TRBV19 and TRBJ1-2, the full variable domain reads DGGITQSPKYLFRKEGQNVTLSCEQNLNHDAMYWYRQDPGQGLRLIYYSQIVNDFQKGDIAEGYSVSREKKESFPLTVTSAQKNPTAFYLCASSPTSVVGYTFGSGTRLTVV.

This clonotype was recorded a few times. The J gene is TRBJ2-1, the V gene TRBV6-1, with 8 bases fitting TRBD2. The CDR3 extends over 17 amino acids. V was pared by 4 bases and J by 2 bases, with 10 bases of the junction left unmatched. Per the germline V gene, CDR1 is MNHNS and CDR2 is SASEGT. The CDR3 reads CASSGWDSGIPYNEQFF. CDR3 nucleotides: TGTGCCAGCAGTGGATGGGATAGCGGGATACCCTACAATGAGCAGTTCTTC.

This clonotype occurred many times. The chain carries TRBV5-1 and TRBJ2-1; 9 bases align to TRBD2. V lost 0 bases, J lost 8 bases, and 3 bases stayed unmatched. Germline V gene sequence: CDR1 SGHRS, CDR2 YFSETQ. The CDR3 totals 14 residues. The CDR3 coding sequence is TGCGCCAGCAGCTTGGTTGGCGGGAGGGATGAGCAGTTCTTC. Amino acid sequence: CASSLVGGRDEQFF.

The CDR3 region is CASSLEGRRTREQYF. CDR3 nucleotide sequence: TGTGCCAGCAGCTTAGAGGGGAGACGAACTAGGGAGCAGTACTTC. The chain joins TRBV7-2 to TRBJ2-7; D tentatively fits TRBD1 or TRBD2 (5 bases each). The V and J ends lost 1 base and 7 bases respectively, with 17 bases between them. This CDR3 is built from 15 residues. The germline V gene has CDR1 SGHTA and CDR2 FQGNSA.

The sample holds many counts of this clonotype. The V call is TRBV12-3 or TRBV12-4, the J call TRBJ2-7, with 10 bases aligning to TRBD1. J lost 7 bases, V lost 6 bases, and 9 bases had no gene match. The CDR3 covers 14 residues. The CDR3 sequence is CASRETGGAGEQYF. The CDR3 DNA sequence: TGTGCCAGCAGGGAGACAGGGGGCGCGGGGGAGCAGTACTTC.

The chain uses TRBV6-5 and TRBJ1-5, with D possibly matching TRBD1 (6 bases). CDR3 length equals 16 residues. Trimming took off 4 bases at V and 0 bases at J, with 13 bases between the two ends. Germline values: CDR1 MNHEY, CDR2 SVGAGI. This CDR3 is CASSSGAGDSNQPQHF. The CDR3 DNA is TGTGCCAGCAGTTCCGGCGCAGGGGATAGCAATCAGCCCCAGCATTTT.

This clonotype was detected ten times or more. The V and J genes are TRBV20-1 and TRBJ2-7; 8 nucleotides align to TRBD2. V lost 5 bases, J lost 4 bases, and 7 bases stayed unmatched. This CDR3 comprises 13 residues. CDR1 DFQATT and CDR2 SNEGSKA come from the germline V gene (reference sequence). The CDR3 nucleotides are TGCAGTGCTCCCCCCCGGGGGGGTTACGAGCAGTACTTC. Its translation is CSAPPRGGYEQYF.

This clonotype was detected ten times or more. This chain uses TRBV5-5 with TRBJ2-7; D ambiguous. V gave up 3 bases and J gave up 4 bases, with 20 bases separating them. Germline CDR1 SGHKS, CDR2 YYEKEE (reference sequence). The CDR3 is 16 residues long. The CDR3 sequence: CASSWEPRWSDYEQYF. For the CDR3, the DNA is TGTGCCAGCAGCTGGGAACCCCGGTGGAGTGATTACGAGCAGTACTTC. Full variable domain (missing parts from reference TRBV5-5 and TRBJ2-7): DAGVTQSPTHLIKTRGQQVTLRCSPISGHKSVSWYQQVLGQGPQFIFQYYEKEERGRGNFPDRFSARQFPNYSSELNVNALLLGDSALYLCASSWEPRWSDYEQYFGPGTRLTVT.

Ten or more counts support this clonotype. For the CDR3, the DNA is TGCAGTGCTACCGGGACCCACCTCTACGAGCAGTACTTC. It encodes CSATGTHLYEQYF. This chain joins TRBV20-1 and TRBJ2-7; the D gene could be TRBD1 or TRBD2 (5 bases each). Germline-derived CDR1 and CDR2 are DFQATT and SNEGSKA (reference sequence). This CDR3 spans 13 amino acids. Trimming cost V 4 bases and J 3 bases, with 13 bases left between them.

This clonotype has ten or more counts. The chain recombines TRBV10-2 with TRBJ2-1, with unresolved D. The CDR3 is made up of 13 amino acids. V lost 2 bases and J lost 6, with 8 bases in between. Germline V CDR1 and CDR2: WSHSY, SAAADI. The CDR3 sequence is CASSEGPFNEQFF. The CDR3 nucleotides read TGCGCCAGCAGTGAGGGGCCCTTCAATGAGCAGTTCTTC.

This clonotype was seen more than once but under ten times. The chain is built from TRBV7-6 and TRBJ2-5; D gene unclear. The CDR3 is 13 amino acids. CDR1 and CDR2 from the germline V gene are SGHVS and FNYEAQ. The V end was cut by 4 bases, the J end by 2 bases, with 8 bases between. The CDR3 spells CASSSLGQETQYF. The CDR3 nucleotides are TGTGCCAGCAGCTCGTTGGGGCAAGAGACCCAGTACTTC.

This clonotype counts as medium-sized. The V and J genes are TRBV29-1 and TRBJ1-1; D unclear. Germline V gene sequence: CDR1 SQVTM, CDR2 ANQGSEA. The CDR3 consists of 10 residues. V lost 4 bases to trimming and J lost 10 bases, with 10 bases between them. The CDR3 is CSVADARAFF. The CDR3 DNA reads as TGCAGCGTTGCCGATGCGAGAGCTTTCTTT.

At least ten counts were recorded for this clonotype. This chain uses TRBV19 with TRBJ2-7; D gene unclear. Looked up from germline, CDR1 is LNHDA and CDR2 is SQIVND (reference sequence). The CDR3 contains 12 residues. Deletions cut 5 bases from V and 7 bases from J, with 12 bases between. The CDR3 protein is CASSPREDEQYF. The CDR3 nucleotides read TGTGCCAGTAGTCCGCGAGAGGATGAGCAGTACTTC. The entire variable domain, with the rest obtained from reference TRBV19 and TRBJ2-7, is as follows: DGGITQSPKYLFRKEGQNVTLSCEQNLNHDAMYWYRQDPGQGLRLIYYSQIVNDFQKGDIAEGYSVSREKKESFPLTVTSAQKNPTAFYLCASSPREDEQYFGPGTRLTVT.

This clonotype has ten or more counts. J is TRBJ2-1 and V is TRBV10-2, with D perhaps matching TRBD1 (5 bases). Germline values: CDR1 WSHSY, CDR2 SAAADI. The CDR3 length is 13 residues. V was clipped by 4 bases and J by 5 bases, with 9 bases between them. CDR3 amino acids: CASSVDSNNEQFF. In DNA, the CDR3 is TGCGCCAGCAGTGTCGACAGCAACAATGAGCAGTTCTTC.

This clonotype was recorded many times. The J gene is TRBJ2-1, the V gene TRBV7-2; 7 bases match TRBD2. The V and J ends lost 0 bases and 3 bases, in that order; junction bases with no gene match: 5. Germline lookup yields CDR1 SGHTA and CDR2 FQGNSA. This CDR3 is 16 amino acids long. This chain's CDR3 is CASSLASSGFYNEQFF. In DNA, the CDR3 is TGTGCCAGCAGCTTAGCGTCTAGCGGTTTCTACAATGAGCAGTTCTTC.

In its sample, this clonotype was seen many times. V gene TRBV6-1 combines with J gene TRBJ2-7, with TRBD2 matching 10 bases. Unmatched junction bases numbered 7, after V lost 8 bases and J lost 3 bases. Germline CDR1 is MNHNS and CDR2 is SASEGT. This CDR3 has 14 residues. CDR3: CASSLAGEIYEQYF. CDR3 coding DNA: TGTGCCAGCTCCCTAGCGGGGGAAATCTACGAGCAGTACTTC.

This clonotype occurred many times. The CDR3, as DNA: TGTGCCAGCAGTTACTCTGGCCAGATCCCTCCCTACGAGCAGTACTTC. Amino acids: CASSYSGQIPPYEQYF. The chain links TRBV6-5 to TRBJ2-7; D not resolved. CDR1 is MNHEY and CDR2 is SVGAGI in the germline V gene. The V and J ends lost 0 bases and 2 bases respectively, with 14 bases between them. The CDR3 loop spans 16 amino acids.

In this sample, this clonotype turned up many times. The chain couples TRBV7-2 to TRBJ2-7; D may be TRBD2 (5 bases). This CDR3 is 14 amino acids long. Germline V gene sequence: CDR1 SGHTA, CDR2 FQGNSA. The V and J ends lost 1 base and 6 bases respectively, with 13 bases between them. CDR3 DNA sequence: TGTGCCAGCAGCTTAGGGGGAGTACGATCCGAGCAGTACTTC. Protein sequence: CASSLGGVRSEQYF.

The gene calls are TRBV7-2 and TRBJ2-7, with a possible D match to TRBD2 (6 bases). Trimming shortened V by 3 bases and J by 1 base, and 10 bases separated the two germline ends. CDR1 and CDR2 (germline): SGHTA, FQGNSA. CDR3 length: 14 residues. The CDR3 DNA sequence: TGTGCCAGCAGCTTTGGGCGGGATTCCTACGAGCAGTACTTC. Translated: CASSFGRDSYEQYF.

In its sample, this clonotype was seen many times. The J gene is TRBJ2-7, the V gene TRBV29-1; no firm D call. The CDR3 totals 14 residues. V lost 4 bases to trimming and J lost 2 bases, with 15 bases between them. From germline, CDR1 is SQVTM and CDR2 ANQGSEA. CDR3 DNA: TGCAGCGTTGTTTTCGGCCATGGACCCTACGAGCAGTACTTC. Amino acid sequence: CSVVFGHGPYEQYF.

This clonotype was found many times. This rearrangement joins TRBV11-2 to TRBJ2-7, with D perhaps TRBD2 (5 bases). The germline V gene encodes CDR1 SGHAT and CDR2 FQNNGV. The V and J ends lost 1 base and 4 bases respectively, with 11 bases between them. The CDR3 runs 14 residues. The CDR3 here is CASSLAGIGYEQYF. CDR3 coding DNA: TGTGCCAGCAGCTTAGCCGGGATTGGGTACGAGCAGTACTTC.